This T cell receptor beta chain was sequenced for a study of OX40 agonist ivuxolimab in advanced cancers. In terms of the full investigation: The costimulatory receptor OX40 (CD134) was targeted by ivuxolimab, a fully human IgG2 agonistic monoclonal antibody. Peripheral TCRbeta sequencing was intended to test whether TCR sequence diversity was altered and clonal T-cell expansion was caused by ivuxolimab. Intravenous ivuxolimab was administered to patients every 2 weeks at six dose levels: 0.01, 0.1, 0.3, 1.5, 3 and 10 mg/kg. Patients were allowed to have had prior anti-PD-1, anti-PD-L1 or anti-CTLA-4 therapy, and 40% of the dose-escalation patients had been treated with checkpoint inhibitors. The dose-escalation cohort was over 70% male with a mean age of roughly 62 years, ranging from 23 to 79. The paper reports the monotherapy dose-escalation portion (N of about 54 patients) of the phase I ivuxolimab trial. Partial responses occurred in three dose-escalation patients: two with cutaneous melanoma and one with hepatocellular carcinoma. Of the 50 or so patients in dose escalation, 19 had hepatocellular carcinoma, some 15 had melanoma, 9 had renal cell carcinoma and 9 had head and neck cancer. Results the study describes overall, beyond this receptor: After ivuxolimab, CD8+ T cells had more expanded clones than CD4+ T cells on average. Partial responders in the 0.1-3.0 mg/kg groups had among the lowest normalized peripheral clonal expansion, especially among CD8+ T cells. At doses of 0.1 to 3.0 mg/kg, clonal expansion of both CD4+ and CD8+ T cells in blood was seen between baseline and week 6. Low levels of normalized T-cell clonal expansion were also seen in some nonresponding patients. The antigen specificity of the peripheral T cells that underwent clonal expansion was not determined.

Genomic DNA was isolated from the sorted cells so that the TCRbeta CDR3 region could be sequenced. TCRbeta CDR3 regions were sequenced using the immunoSEQ Assay. TCRdb stores this immuneACCESS table with in-frame sequences only. Part of the clones is absent; in the studies checked, under half of the shortfall reflects unresolved V genes, and no reason is known for the rest. The sample records some 74,000 clones, about 91% of which are singletons. The ten largest make up approximately 6.9% of the sample. For this clone: The target of this receptor is not known. One base away there is no much larger clone; base qualities are not given.

The germline V gene (reference sequence) specifies MNHEY as CDR1 and SMNVEV as CDR2. The trim is 0 bases for V and 0 bases for J, with a gap of 8 bases between the germline ends. Reading from cysteine to phenylalanine, the CDR3 counts 15 amino acids. The CDR3 DNA has 45 bases and is translated from base 1. The trial excluded patients who had a history of autoimmune disease or who were on systemic immunosuppression. Peripheral blood for TCR sequencing was collected from all dose cohorts at baseline, on cycle 4 day 1, and on cycle 7 day 1. The samples were drawn from a first-in-human, open-label, multicenter phase I dose-escalation trial of ivuxolimab. The trial enrolled adults with locally advanced or metastatic head and neck squamous cell, hepatocellular, melanoma or renal cell carcinoma. Before TCR sequencing, CD4+ and CD8+ T cells were separately sorted from peripheral blood.

This specimen was CD4+ or CD8+ T cells sorted from blood, taken in a trial of the OX40 agonist ivuxolimab. The source of this sequence is an adult with an advanced solid tumor such as melanoma, head and neck, liver or kidney cancer. The sequence is built from TRBV27 and TRBJ1-1; D gene: possibly TRBD1, on 5 matching bases. The CDR3 protein is CASSLSGTVNTEAFF. The bases read TGTGCCAGCAGTTTATCCGGGACGGTGAACACTGAAGCTTTCTTT.